A single sample gave rise to the 19 T cell receptor beta chains below, sequenced in a study of naive and memory T cell subsets (dated by TCRdb to the late 2010s). Receptor amplification or capture employed 5' RACE. For sequencing, an Illumina MiSeq was employed. The ligated cDNA was amplified in four rounds of PCR with nested alpha and beta constant region primers together with the SP2 primer. Through fastp at Q25 and MiXCR, TCRdb rebuilt clones from the public reads, retaining in-frame beta chains. Rows matching on CDR3 protein sequence are summarized as one entry with the most common DNA and genes. Across this sample there are 55,000 to 70,000 distinct CDR3 sequences, with about 7% seen only once. 9% to 10% of the sample rests with the top ten. The study described a robust, sensitive protocol for amplifying, sequencing and analyzing TCRs, using 3' ligation of a UMI-containing oligonucleotide to TCR cDNA.

All receptors derive from a male donor in good health.

This clonotype was counted at least ten times. The V gene is TRBV5-1, the J gene TRBJ2-3, with D hard to call. Germline V gives CDR1 SGHRS, CDR2 YFSETQ. Trimming took 2 bases from V and 0 from J, leaving 4 bases between them. The CDR3 loop spans 13 amino acids. The CDR3 coding sequence is TGCGCCAGCAGCTTAATAAGCACAGATACGCAGTATTTT. This translates into CASSLISTDTQYF.

There are a few counts of this clonotype. This chain connects TRBV12-3 or TRBV12-4 to TRBJ2-5; perhaps TRBD2 as D (5 bases). CDR3 length: 14 residues. V gave up 6 bases and J gave up 0 bases, with 11 bases separating them. The CDR3 coding sequence is TGTGCCAGCAGATTCCCGGGATACCAAGAGACCCAGTACTTC. Protein product: CASRFPGYQETQYF.

This clonotype has at least ten counts. The rearrangement links TRBV12-3 or TRBV12-4 to TRBJ1-1; TRBD1 matches 9 bases. This CDR3 region has 16 residues. The J segment lost 1 base and the V segment lost 6 bases, leaving 9 bases of the junction unmatched. This chain's CDR3 is CASSPNRGPQNTEAFF. The CDR3 region has the DNA TGTGCCAGCAGCCCTAACAGGGGGCCCCAGAACACTGAAGCTTTCTTT.

This clonotype was observed many times. The chain links TRBV7-6 to TRBJ2-7; 8 bases line up with TRBD1. The V gene end was trimmed by 5 bases and the J gene end by 5 bases; junction bases not matched to a gene: 8. CDR3 length: 14 amino acids. Per the germline V gene, CDR1 is SGHVS and CDR2 is FNYEAQ. CDR3 protein: CASSAGQGFNEQYF. In nucleotides, the CDR3 is TGTGCCAGCAGCGCCGGACAGGGATTCAACGAGCAGTACTTC.

This clonotype came up many times. This sequence joins TRBV7-6 and TRBJ2-5; D possibly corresponds to TRBD1 (6 bases). The CDR3 loop spans 15 amino acids. Per germline, CDR1 SGHVS and CDR2 FNYEAQ. The ends were cut back, 2 bases at V and 4 bases at J, with 14 bases in the middle. The CDR3 DNA reads as TGTGCCAGCAGCTTAACGGGACACGAGGGAGAGACCCAGTACTTC. Translating it yields CASSLTGHEGETQYF.

The V call is TRBV29-1, the J call TRBJ2-7, with 8 bases matching TRBD2. CDR1 and CDR2 from the germline V gene are SQVTM and ANQGSEA. The CDR3 contains 18 residues. J lost 3 bases, V lost 3 bases, and 19 bases had no gene match. The chain's CDR3 is CSVEEEDYRTSTGYEQYF. The CDR3 region has the DNA TGCAGCGTTGAGGAGGAGGACTATCGGACTAGCACCGGCTACGAGCAGTACTTC.

V and J are TRBV9 and TRBJ2-7; 12 positions match TRBD2. The CDR3 runs to 14 residues. Germline CDR1 and CDR2: SGDLS and YYNGEE. Germline trimming cut 4 bases from V and 5 bases from J; bases unmatched to any gene: 4. The CDR3 bases are TGTGCCAGCAGCCCGGGACTAGCGGGTCACGAGCAGTACTTC. Its protein product is CASSPGLAGHEQYF.

This clonotype was seen a few times. V usage is TRBV3-1 and J usage is TRBJ1-6; D is unclear. Deletions cut 1 base from V and 0 bases from J, with 4 bases between. In germline, CDR1 is LGHDT, CDR2 YNNKEL (reference sequence). This CDR3 spans 15 amino acids. The CDR3 loop is CASSQGSSYNSPLHF. The CDR3 DNA is TGTGCCAGCAGCCAAGGGAGCTCCTATAATTCACCCCTCCACTTT.

V and J are TRBV19 and TRBJ2-1; D is perhaps TRBD1 (11 bases). There are 17 residues in the CDR3. The germline CDR1 and CDR2 sequences are LNHDA and SQIVND (reference sequence). With 8 bases removed from V and 8 bases from J, the gap between germline ends came to 28 bases. CDR3 residues: CASEDRGLAGVGDEQFF. Written as DNA, the CDR3 is TGTGCCAGTGAGGACAGGGGGCTAGCGGGAGTAGGCGATGAGCAGTTCTTC.

The V call is TRBV15, the J call TRBJ2-7; D may be TRBD2 (6 bases). Per germline, CDR1 LNHNV and CDR2 YYDKDF (reference sequence). This CDR3 comprises 15 residues. The V gene lost 5 bases and the J gene lost 0 bases, with 14 bases spanning the gap. CDR3 in amino acids: CATSGGTPSSYEQYF. As DNA, the CDR3 is TGTGCCACCAGCGGAGGGACTCCGAGCTCCTACGAGCAGTACTTC. The complete variable domain, with remaining parts taken from reference TRBV15 and TRBJ2-7, reads DAMVIQNPRYQVTQFGKPVTLSCSQTLNHNVMYWYQQKSSQAPKLLFHYYDKDFNNEADTPDNFQSRRPNTSFCFLDIRSPGLGDTAMYLCATSGGTPSSYEQYFGPGTRLTVT.

The J gene is TRBJ2-2, the V gene TRBV13; D call uncertain. V shed 5 bases and J shed 4 bases, with 11 bases lying between them. The length of the CDR3 is 14 residues. Looked up from germline, CDR1 is PRHDT and CDR2 is FYEKMQ (reference sequence). The CDR3 region is CASSPRLSTGELFF. CDR3 DNA: TGTGCCAGCAGCCCCCGACTGAGCACCGGGGAGCTGTTTTTT.

This chain joins TRBV15 and TRBJ1-1; a possible D gene is TRBD1 (5 bases). Trimming removed 0 bases from V and 10 bases from J, with 6 bases in between. This CDR3 has 11 residues. Germline V gives CDR1 LNHNV, CDR2 YYDKDF (reference sequence). The CDR3: CATSREGVAFF. The CDR3 bases are TGTGCCACCAGCAGAGAGGGGGTAGCTTTCTTT.

The chain combines TRBV6-2 or TRBV6-3 with TRBJ2-7; D is perhaps TRBD2 (5 bases). V dropped 4 bases and J dropped 6 bases, with 13 bases sitting between them. The CDR3 spans 13 residues. CDR1 MNHEY and CDR2 SVGEGT come from the germline V gene. CDR3 in DNA: TGTGCCAGCAGTTGGTCGGGGTCCCGCGAGCAGTACTTC. This gives the protein CASSWSGSREQYF.

This clonotype was picked up many times. The DNA for the CDR3 is TGCAGCGTTGGCCCAGCGGGGGGGAGCACAGATACGCAGTATTTT. As protein: CSVGPAGGSTDTQYF. The genes are TRBV29-1 and TRBJ2-3, with TRBD2 matching 10 bases. Germline V gene data show CDR1 as SQVTM and CDR2 as ANQGSEA. J lost 0 bases, V lost 4 bases, and 4 bases had no gene match. The CDR3 totals 15 residues.

This clonotype was seen more than once but under ten times. The rearrangement uses TRBV19 and TRBJ1-1; D not certain. Germline CDR1 LNHDA, CDR2 SQIVND (reference sequence). V lost 5 bases, J lost 0 bases, and 7 bases lay in between. The CDR3 has 13 residues. Written as DNA, the CDR3 is TGTGCCAGTAGTCGTGTGATGAACACTGAAGCTTTCTTT. Amino acids: CASSRVMNTEAFF. The full variable domain, with the rest looked up from reference TRBV19 and TRBJ1-1, is DGGITQSPKYLFRKEGQNVTLSCEQNLNHDAMYWYRQDPGQGLRLIYYSQIVNDFQKGDIAEGYSVSREKKESFPLTVTSAQKNPTAFYLCASSRVMNTEAFFGQGTRLTVV.

The chain couples TRBV5-1 to TRBJ2-5; D is possibly TRBD2 (6 bases). This CDR3 is built from 15 residues. Trimming took 4 bases from V and 3 from J, leaving 16 bases between them. The germline gives CDR1 SGHRS, CDR2 YFSETQ. This chain's CDR3 is CASSLRGRFEETQYF. The CDR3 DNA is TGCGCCAGCAGCCTCCGGGGGAGATTCGAAGAGACCCAGTACTTC.

This clonotype was detected many times. V gene TRBV7-2 combines with J gene TRBJ2-3; D remains ambiguous. Trimming pared 1 base from V and 6 bases from J, leaving 8 bases between. The CDR3 has 13 amino acids. Germline V gene lookup returns CDR1 SGHTA and CDR2 FQGNSA. The chain's CDR3 is CASSLGTGDTQYF. The CDR3 DNA reads as TGTGCCAGCAGCTTAGGGACCGGGGATACGCAGTATTTT. Using reference TRBV7-2 and TRBJ2-3 for the parts outside the CDR3, the full variable domain is GAGVSQSPSNKVTEKGKDVELRCDPISGHTALYWYRQSLGQGLEFLIYFQGNSAPDKSGLPSDRFSAERTGGSVSTLTIQRTQQEDSAVYLCASSLGTGDTQYFGPGTRLTVL.

This clonotype showed up many times. The chain recombines TRBV13 with TRBJ2-1; 11 nucleotides align to TRBD2. This CDR3 comprises 14 residues. The ends lost 4 bases at V and 6 bases at J; junction bases unmatched: 2. CDR1 PRHDT and CDR2 FYEKMQ come from the germline V gene (reference sequence). Here the CDR3 DNA reads TGTGCCAGCAGCTCGACTAGCGGGGTCAATGAGCAGTTCTTC. This gives the protein CASSSTSGVNEQFF.

This clonotype has a handful of counts. CDR3 region: CASSVDGGGSNEQFF. The CDR3 DNA reads TGTGCCAGCAGCGTAGATGGCGGGGGGTCAAATGAGCAGTTCTTC. The J gene is TRBJ2-1, the V gene TRBV9; 8 bases are a match to TRBD2. The CDR3 has 15 residues. J was trimmed by 7 bases and V by 0 bases; bases with no gene match: 6. Per germline, CDR1 SGDLS and CDR2 YYNGEE. The whole variable domain, filled in from reference TRBV9 and TRBJ2-1, reads DSGVTQTPKHLITATGQRVTLRCSPRSGDLSVYWYQQSLDQGLQFLIQYYNGEERAKGNILERFSAQQFPDLHSELNLSSLELGDSALYFCASSVDGGGSNEQFFGPGTRLTVL.